These 2 T cell receptor beta chains were all obtained from the same sample, sequenced in a study of blood T cell repertoires in COVID-19. Method: immunoSEQ multiplex PCR; TCRdb's copy keeps in-frame clones and lacks some. The sample includes around 190,000 clones, over 80% of them seen just once. The sequencing sample was made of PBMCs or T cells enriched from blood (not recorded which). The origin of the receptors is a woman aged 25 to 39 who had been exposed to COVID-19.

V and J are TRBV5-4 and TRBJ2-3; 10 bases are shared with TRBD2. The CDR3 runs 16 residues. Germline lookup yields CDR1 SGHNT and CDR2 YYREEE (reference sequence). V was clipped by 6 bases and J by 2 bases; unmatched bases: 9. The chain's CDR3 is CASTLLAGGPTDTQYF. The CDR3 nucleotides read TGTGCCAGCACCTTATTAGCGGGGGGCCCCACAGATACGCAGTATTTT.

CDR3 protein: CASSPTRDMRGYTF. CDR3 coding DNA: TGTGCCAGCTCACCGACCCGGGACATGCGGGGCTACACCTTC. The gene calls are TRBV18 and TRBJ1-2; a weak D match, TRBD1 (6 bases). CDR1 and CDR2 from the germline V gene are KGHSH and LQKENI. Trimming removed 3 bases at V and 8 bases at J, with 16 bases between. The CDR3 contains 14 residues.